The 19 T cell receptor beta chains given below trace back to one sample, sequenced in a study of naive and memory T cell subsets. Findings and limits, study-wide: Naive repertoires, especially CD8, held a few larger clonotypes, possibly memory cells re-expressing CD45RA.

An equimolar mix of two oligonucleotides served as the beta constant-region primer for TRBC1 and TRBC2. Four rounds of PCR amplified the ligated cDNA using nested alpha and beta constant-region primers plus SP2. Using its own MiXCR run on the UMI-ligation and nested PCR reads, TCRdb lists one record per CDR3 protein. The repertoire holds around 100,000 distinct CDR3 sequences, with roughly 15% as singletons. These receptors' targets are unknown. Sequencing was done on a sample of naive CD8+ T cells from blood. These receptors were taken from a human donor in good health.

The chain is built from TRBV10-3 and TRBJ2-7; maybe TRBD1 (6 bases). Per germline, CDR1 ENHRY and CDR2 SYGVKD. V was shortened by 5 bases and J by 0 bases, with 11 bases between the two germline ends. CDR3 length equals 14 residues. CDR3 loop: CAISSGASSYEQYF. CDR3 DNA: TGTGCCATCAGTTCAGGGGCCAGCTCCTACGAGCAGTACTTC.

This clonotype was counted a few times. The CDR3 protein is CASSYRAEYNEQFF. CDR3 DNA: TGTGCCAGCAGTTATAGGGCGGAATACAATGAGCAGTTCTTC. This rearrangement joins TRBV6-2 or TRBV6-3 to TRBJ2-1; D is ambiguous. V gave up 3 bases and J gave up 4 bases, with 10 bases separating them. CDR1 MNHEY and CDR2 SVGEGT come from the germline V gene. The CDR3 extends over 14 amino acids.

This sequence joins TRBV6-1 and TRBJ1-1, with unresolved D. Germline V gene lookup returns CDR1 MNHNS and CDR2 SASEGT. This CDR3 region has 11 residues. V was clipped by 8 bases and J by 6 bases, with 10 bases between them. The CDR3: CASPDGAEAFF. The CDR3 DNA follows: TGTGCCAGCCCGGACGGGGCTGAAGCTTTCTTT.

The V gene is TRBV7-9, the J gene TRBJ2-4, with 7 bases matching TRBD1. Germline V gene lookup returns CDR1 SEHNR and CDR2 FQNEAQ (reference sequence). This CDR3 contains 14 residues. V gave up 7 bases and J gave up 4 bases; unmatched junction bases: 7. The CDR3 protein is CASTYPGQKNIQYF. As DNA, the CDR3 is TGTGCCAGCACCTACCCGGGACAGAAAAACATTCAGTACTTC.

This clonotype was seen a handful of times. At one end the junction does not follow the germline gene, possibly because of a read error. V usage is TRBV29-1 and J usage is TRBJ1-1; D may be TRBD1 (6 bases). Germline loops: CDR1 SQVTM, CDR2 ANQGSEA. This CDR3 contains 10 residues. The CDR3 DNA reads as TGCAGCGGGCCACGGGGGGCCGTGGTCTTT. Translation: CSGPRGAVVF.

The chain carries TRBV27 and TRBJ1-2, with TRBD1 identical over 9 bases. CDR1 MNHEY and CDR2 SMNVEV come from the germline V gene (reference sequence). Germline trimming cut 5 bases from V and 6 bases from J; bases unmatched to any gene: 4. The CDR3 is 13 residues long. CDR3 amino acids: CASSMGQGHGYTF. CDR3 bases: TGTGCCAGCAGTATGGGACAGGGACATGGCTACACCTTC.

This clonotype was observed a few times. The chain combines TRBV4-1 with TRBJ1-2, with D uncertain. The CDR3 loop spans 15 amino acids. Deletions cut 0 bases from V and 0 bases from J, with 8 bases between. Germline V gives CDR1 MGHRA, CDR2 YSYEKL. CDR3 in amino acids: CASSQDPNTNYGYTF. CDR3 sequence (DNA): TGCGCCAGCAGCCAAGATCCCAATACTAACTATGGCTACACCTTC.

The CDR3 sequence is CASSLALTNSLEAFF. CDR3 coding DNA: TGTGCCAGCAGTTTAGCACTAACCAACTCACTCGAAGCTTTCTTT. The chain combines TRBV12-3 or TRBV12-4 with TRBJ1-1; D gene unclear. V gave up 0 bases and J gave up 8 bases, with 16 bases separating them. The CDR3 is made up of 15 amino acids.

This clonotype occurred a few times. The chain has TRBV7-9 and TRBJ2-3, with D unclear. This CDR3 is 15 amino acids long. The V end lost 1 base, the J end lost 6 bases, and 14 bases lay between the germline ends. Germline V gene lookup returns CDR1 SEHNR and CDR2 FQNEAQ (reference sequence). CDR3 sequence reads: CASSLGAPPSDTQYF. The CDR3, as DNA: TGTGCCAGCAGCTTAGGCGCGCCCCCGTCGGATACGCAGTATTTT.

This CDR3 reads CASSLRQAPGGELFF. The CDR3 coding sequence is TGTGCCAGCAGCTTGAGACAGGCTCCAGGTGGGGAGCTGTTTTTT. V is TRBV11-3 and J is TRBJ2-2; tentatively, D is TRBD1 (6 bases). From germline, CDR1 is SGHNT and CDR2 YENEEA. This CDR3 is 15 amino acids long. V was clipped by 3 bases and J by 8 bases, with 16 bases between them.

The chain combines TRBV28 with TRBJ2-1; either TRBD1 or TRBD2 may fit D (5 bases each). V was clipped by 7 bases and J by 3 bases, with 16 bases between them. Germline values: CDR1 MDHEN, CDR2 SYDVKM. The length of the CDR3 is 15 residues. The CDR3 loop is CASTPTGRLYNEQFF. CDR3 DNA sequence: TGTGCCAGCACCCCCACGGGACGACTCTACAATGAGCAGTTCTTC.

The chain recombines TRBV5-6 with TRBJ2-1, with 11 bases lining up with TRBD1. There are 14 residues in the CDR3. V was pared by 3 bases and J by 9 bases, with 5 bases of the junction left unmatched. CDR1 is SGHDT and CDR2 is YYEEEE in the germline V gene. CDR3 nucleotides: TGTGCCAGCAGCTGGGGGACAGGGGGTAGTGAGCAGTTCTTC. Its protein product is CASSWGTGGSEQFF. Full variable domain (missing parts from reference TRBV5-6 and TRBJ2-1): DAGVTQSPTHLIKTRGQQVTLRCSPKSGHDTVSWYQQALGQGPQFIFQYYEEEERQRGNFPDRFSGHQFPNYSSELNVNALLLGDSALYLCASSWGTGGSEQFFGPGTRLTVL.

Here the CDR3 reads CASSLVTGLGYEQYF. CDR3 sequence (DNA): TGTGCCAGCAGCTTAGTAACGGGGCTTGGGTACGAGCAGTACTTC. The J gene is TRBJ2-7, the V gene TRBV7-9; the D call may be TRBD1 or TRBD2 (5 bases each). CDR1 and CDR2 from the germline V gene are SEHNR and FQNEAQ (reference sequence). This CDR3 region has 15 residues. The V end was cut by 1 base, the J end by 4 bases, with 14 bases between.

This clonotype appeared a few times. V and J are TRBV6-6 and TRBJ1-5, with unresolved D. The CDR3 extends over 12 amino acids. CDR1 is MNHNY and CDR2 is SVGAGI in the germline V gene (reference sequence). V lost 6 bases to trimming and J lost 3 bases, with 6 bases between them. The DNA for the CDR3 is TGTGCCAGCAGCCCCGACAATCAGCCCCAGCATTTT. Translated, it gives CASSPDNQPQHF.

This clonotype was picked up many times. V gene TRBV7-3 combines with J gene TRBJ2-3, with D possibly TRBD2 on 5 matching bases. The CDR3 covers 14 residues. CDR1 is SGHTA and CDR2 is FQGTGA in the germline V gene. The V end lost 4 bases, the J end lost 1 base, and 9 bases lay between the germline ends. The CDR3 loop is CASSYGSGTDTQYF. CDR3 sequence (DNA): TGTGCCAGCAGCTATGGTAGCGGCACAGATACGCAGTATTTT.

The chain carries TRBV20-1 and TRBJ2-4, with D possibly being TRBD1 (5 bases). Germline CDR1 reads DFQATT; CDR2 reads SNEGSKA (reference sequence). Trimming pared 5 bases from V and 2 bases from J, leaving 10 bases between. The CDR3 has 13 amino acids. The CDR3 region is CSAVGHSKNIQYF. The CDR3 DNA reads as TGCAGTGCTGTCGGACATTCCAAAAACATTCAGTACTTC.

The CDR3: CASSPARVVLTDTQYF. The CDR3 nucleotides are TGTGCCAGCAGTCCCGCCCGGGTAGTTCTCACAGATACGCAGTATTTT. This chain links TRBV27 with TRBJ2-3; no firm D call. The CDR3 is 16 residues long. The germline V gene encodes CDR1 MNHEY and CDR2 SMNVEV (reference sequence). The germline V and J ends were trimmed by 5 bases and 2 bases, with 17 bases remaining between them.

The chain carries TRBV4-1 and TRBJ2-7; weak D call: TRBD2 (7 bases). This CDR3 spans 16 amino acids. The germline V gene encodes CDR1 MGHRA and CDR2 YSYEKL. Trimming shortened V by 0 bases and J by 4 bases, and 16 bases separated the two germline ends. The CDR3 region is CASSQDSAGAMYEQYF. In DNA, the CDR3 is TGCGCCAGCAGCCAAGATTCGGCGGGGGCGATGTACGAGCAGTACTTC.

The chain carries TRBV7-9 and TRBJ2-7; D gene unclear. V was trimmed by 2 bases and J by 6 bases, leaving 14 bases between them. The CDR3 is 14 residues long. In germline, CDR1 is SEHNR, CDR2 FQNEAQ (reference sequence). Here the CDR3 reads CASSLNGLGGEQYF. The DNA for the CDR3 is TGTGCCAGCAGCTTAAATGGGCTTGGCGGCGAGCAGTACTTC.